This T cell receptor (beta chain) was identified during a study of T-cell memory formation after mild COVID-19. At the level of the study: TCR clusters were mostly donor specific.

V trimming: 6 bases; J trimming: 2 bases; junction bases outside the gene matches: 4. From germline, CDR1 is MNHEY and CDR2 SMNVEV (reference sequence). This CDR3 comprises 16 residues. This clonotype was detected a few times. Each CDR3 protein is one row after TCRdb ran MiXCR on the 5' RACE reads. The sample has around 340,000 distinct CDR3 sequences; around 15% are singletons. The sequenced sample was PBMCs or a T cell subset sorted from them (not recorded which). The receptor was isolated from a man younger than 35 who had mild COVID-19 (a few samples of this study predate the infection). Cell type and time point are not known. The rearrangement joins TRBV27 to TRBJ1-6; 10 bases align to TRBD1. The chain's CDR3 is CASRGQGGAYNSPLHF. The CDR3 DNA follows: TGTGCCAGCAGAGGACAGGGGGGCGCCTATAATTCACCCCTCCACTTT.